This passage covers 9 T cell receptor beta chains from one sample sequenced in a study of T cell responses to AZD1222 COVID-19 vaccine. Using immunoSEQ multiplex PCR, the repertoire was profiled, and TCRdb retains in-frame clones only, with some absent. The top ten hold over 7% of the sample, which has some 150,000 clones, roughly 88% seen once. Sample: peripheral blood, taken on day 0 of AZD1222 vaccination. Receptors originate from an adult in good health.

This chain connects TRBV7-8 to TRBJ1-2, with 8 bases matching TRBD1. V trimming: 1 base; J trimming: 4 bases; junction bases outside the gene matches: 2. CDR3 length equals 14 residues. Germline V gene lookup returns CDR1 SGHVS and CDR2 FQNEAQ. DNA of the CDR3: TGTGCCAGCAGCTTAGGGACAGGGATCTATGGCTACACCTTC. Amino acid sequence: CASSLGTGIYGYTF. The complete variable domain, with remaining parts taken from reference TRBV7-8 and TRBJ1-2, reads GAGVSQSPRYKVAKRGQDVALRCDPISGHVSLFWYQQALGQGPEFLTYFQNEAQLDKSGLPSDRFFAERPEGSVSTLKIQRTQQEDSAVYLCASSLGTGIYGYTFGSGTRLTVV.

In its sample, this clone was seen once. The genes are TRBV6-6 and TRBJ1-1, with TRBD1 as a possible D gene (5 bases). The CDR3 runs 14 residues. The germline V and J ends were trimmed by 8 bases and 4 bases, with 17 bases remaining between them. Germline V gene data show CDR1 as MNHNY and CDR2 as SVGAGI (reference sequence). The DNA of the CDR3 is TGTGCCAGCCTGCACGACAGAGGGGTCACTGAAGCTTTCTTT. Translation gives CASLHDRGVTEAFF.

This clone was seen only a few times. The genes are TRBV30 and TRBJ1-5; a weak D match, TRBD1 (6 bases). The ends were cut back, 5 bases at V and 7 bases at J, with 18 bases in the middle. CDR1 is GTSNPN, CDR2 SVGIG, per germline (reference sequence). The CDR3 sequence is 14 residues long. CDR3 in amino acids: CAWDTGQLPQPQHF. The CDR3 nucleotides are TGTGCCTGGGACACGGGACAACTACCGCAGCCCCAGCATTTT.

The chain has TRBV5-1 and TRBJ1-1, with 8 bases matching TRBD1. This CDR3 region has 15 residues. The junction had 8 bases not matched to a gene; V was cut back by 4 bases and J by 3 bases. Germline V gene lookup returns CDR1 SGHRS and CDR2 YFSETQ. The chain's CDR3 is CASSQMPGQDTEAFF. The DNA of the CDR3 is TGCGCCAGCAGCCAAATGCCGGGACAGGACACTGAAGCTTTCTTT.

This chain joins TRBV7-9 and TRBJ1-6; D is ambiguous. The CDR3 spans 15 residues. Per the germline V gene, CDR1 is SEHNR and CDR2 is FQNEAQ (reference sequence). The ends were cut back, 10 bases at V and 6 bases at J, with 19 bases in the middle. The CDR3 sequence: CATPKETRFNSPLHF. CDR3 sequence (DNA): TGTGCCACCCCTAAGGAAACCCGGTTTAATTCACCCCTCCACTTT. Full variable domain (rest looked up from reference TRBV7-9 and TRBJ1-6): DTGVSQNPRHKITKRGQNVTFRCDPISEHNRLYWYRQTLGQGPEFLTYFQNEAQLEKSRLLSDRFSAERPKGSFSTLEIQRTEQGDSAMYLCATPKETRFNSPLHFGNGTRLTVT.

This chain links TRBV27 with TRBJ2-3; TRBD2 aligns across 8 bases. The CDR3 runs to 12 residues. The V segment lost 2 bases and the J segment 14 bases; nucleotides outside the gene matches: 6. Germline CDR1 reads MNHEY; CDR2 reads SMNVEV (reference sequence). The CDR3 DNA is TGTGCCAGCAGTTTAACGGGGGGGCGTGCGTATTTT. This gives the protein CASSLTGGRAYF.

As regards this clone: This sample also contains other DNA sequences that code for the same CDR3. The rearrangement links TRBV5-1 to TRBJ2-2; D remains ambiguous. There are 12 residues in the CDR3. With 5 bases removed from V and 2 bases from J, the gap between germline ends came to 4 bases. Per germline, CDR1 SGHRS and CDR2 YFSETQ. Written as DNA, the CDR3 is TGCGCCAGCAGAGACAACACCGGGGAGCTGTTTTTT. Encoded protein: CASRDNTGELFF.

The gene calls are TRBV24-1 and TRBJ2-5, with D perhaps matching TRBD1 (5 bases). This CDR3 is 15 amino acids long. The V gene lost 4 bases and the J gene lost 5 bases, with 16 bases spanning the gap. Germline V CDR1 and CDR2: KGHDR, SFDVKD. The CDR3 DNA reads TGTGCCACCAGTGACCATGTGGAAGGGGTTGAGACCCAGTACTTC. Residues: CATSDHVEGVETQYF.

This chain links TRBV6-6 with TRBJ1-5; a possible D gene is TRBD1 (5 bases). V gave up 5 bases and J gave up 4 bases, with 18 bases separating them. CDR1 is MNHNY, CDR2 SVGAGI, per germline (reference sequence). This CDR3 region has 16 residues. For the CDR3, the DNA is TGTGCCAGCAGTGGACCCGAGGGGAGACCTAATCAGCCCCAGCATTTT. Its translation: CASSGPEGRPNQPQHF.